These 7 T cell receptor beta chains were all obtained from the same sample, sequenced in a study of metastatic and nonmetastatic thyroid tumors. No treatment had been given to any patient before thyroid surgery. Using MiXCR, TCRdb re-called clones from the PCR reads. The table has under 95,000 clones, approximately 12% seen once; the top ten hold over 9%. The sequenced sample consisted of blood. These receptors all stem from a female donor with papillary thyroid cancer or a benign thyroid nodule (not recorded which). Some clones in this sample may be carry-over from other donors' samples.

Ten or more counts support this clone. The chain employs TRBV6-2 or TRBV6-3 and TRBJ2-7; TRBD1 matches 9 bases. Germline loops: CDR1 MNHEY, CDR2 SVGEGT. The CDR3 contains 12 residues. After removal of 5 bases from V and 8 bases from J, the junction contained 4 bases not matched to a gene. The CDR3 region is CASSLGTGQQYF. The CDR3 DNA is TGTGCCAGCAGTCTCGGGACAGGGCAGCAGTACTTC.

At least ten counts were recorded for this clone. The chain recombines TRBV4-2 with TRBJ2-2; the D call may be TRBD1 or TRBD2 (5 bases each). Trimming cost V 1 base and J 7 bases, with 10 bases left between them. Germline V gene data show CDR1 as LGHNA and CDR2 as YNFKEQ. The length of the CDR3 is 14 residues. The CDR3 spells CASSQAEGNGELFF. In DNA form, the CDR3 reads TGTGCCAGCAGCCAAGCCGAGGGGAACGGGGAGCTGTTTTTT.

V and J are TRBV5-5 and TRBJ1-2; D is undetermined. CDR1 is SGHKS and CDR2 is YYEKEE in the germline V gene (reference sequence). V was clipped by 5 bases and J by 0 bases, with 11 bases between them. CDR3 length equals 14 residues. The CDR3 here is CASRAAGANYGYTF. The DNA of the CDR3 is TGTGCCAGCAGGGCGGCAGGAGCTAACTATGGCTACACCTTC.

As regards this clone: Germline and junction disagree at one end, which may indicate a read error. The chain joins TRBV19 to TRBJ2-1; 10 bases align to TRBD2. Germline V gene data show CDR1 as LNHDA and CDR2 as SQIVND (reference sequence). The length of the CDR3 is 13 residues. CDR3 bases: TGTGCCATTTCCGGGATAGCGGGAGGTGAGCGGTTCTTC. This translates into CAISGIAGGERFF. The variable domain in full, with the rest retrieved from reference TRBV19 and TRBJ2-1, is DGGITQSPKYLFRKEGQNVTLSCEQNLNHDAMYWYRQDPGQGLRLIYYSQIVNDFQKGDIAEGYSVSREKKESFPLTVTSAQKNPTAFYLCAISGIAGGERFFGPGTRLTVL.

As DNA, the CDR3 is TGTGCCTGGAACAGGGGGCTGGGCACAGATACGCAGTATTTT. Translated: CAWNRGLGTDTQYF. The chain has TRBV30 and TRBJ2-3; 9 nucleotides align to TRBD1. V shed 4 bases and J 1 base; nucleotides not matched to a gene: 3. CDR3 length equals 14 residues. The germline V gene encodes CDR1 GTSNPN and CDR2 SVGIG (reference sequence).

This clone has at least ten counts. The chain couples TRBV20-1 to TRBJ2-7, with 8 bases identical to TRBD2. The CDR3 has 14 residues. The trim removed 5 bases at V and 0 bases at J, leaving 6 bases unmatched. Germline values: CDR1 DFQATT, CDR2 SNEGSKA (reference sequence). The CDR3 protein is CSAYSGVDSYEQYF. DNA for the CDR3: TGCAGTGCTTATAGCGGGGTAGACTCCTACGAGCAGTACTTC.

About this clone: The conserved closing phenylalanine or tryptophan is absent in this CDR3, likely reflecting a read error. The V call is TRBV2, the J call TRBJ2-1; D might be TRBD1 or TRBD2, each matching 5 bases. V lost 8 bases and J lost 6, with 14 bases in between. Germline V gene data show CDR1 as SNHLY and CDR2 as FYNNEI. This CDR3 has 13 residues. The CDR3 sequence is CASSLRGRNEQFL. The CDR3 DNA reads TGTGCCAGCTCCCTTCGGGGACGCAATGAGCAGTTCCTC.